This T cell receptor beta chain was profiled in a study of blood T cell repertoires in COVID-19. Study-wide background: Donors in the United States, Italy and Spain gave samples during acute or convalescent COVID-19.

The age range of participants was about 18 to 95 years, with residence in about 25 US areas. Assignment of participants to cohorts was predicated upon participant-reported clinical history. Only in-frame clones appear in the TCRdb table, and some are missing; sequencing was by immunoSEQ multiplex PCR. Among approximately 280,000 clones, about 90% were seen once, and the ten largest hold approximately 1.8%. Germline CDR1 reads SEHNR; CDR2 reads FQNEAQ (reference sequence). CDR3 size: 15 residues. V lost 3 bases to trimming and J lost 4 bases; unmatched junction nucleotides: 5. Sequencing input: PBMCs or T cells enriched from blood (not recorded which). This chain links TRBV7-9 with TRBJ2-3, with 9 bases matching TRBD2. The TCR originated in a woman in her fifties or sixties who had recovered from COVID-19. Here the CDR3 reads CASSFRLAAADTQYF. In DNA, the CDR3 is TGTGCCAGCAGCTTCCGACTAGCGGCAGCAGATACGCAGTATTTT.